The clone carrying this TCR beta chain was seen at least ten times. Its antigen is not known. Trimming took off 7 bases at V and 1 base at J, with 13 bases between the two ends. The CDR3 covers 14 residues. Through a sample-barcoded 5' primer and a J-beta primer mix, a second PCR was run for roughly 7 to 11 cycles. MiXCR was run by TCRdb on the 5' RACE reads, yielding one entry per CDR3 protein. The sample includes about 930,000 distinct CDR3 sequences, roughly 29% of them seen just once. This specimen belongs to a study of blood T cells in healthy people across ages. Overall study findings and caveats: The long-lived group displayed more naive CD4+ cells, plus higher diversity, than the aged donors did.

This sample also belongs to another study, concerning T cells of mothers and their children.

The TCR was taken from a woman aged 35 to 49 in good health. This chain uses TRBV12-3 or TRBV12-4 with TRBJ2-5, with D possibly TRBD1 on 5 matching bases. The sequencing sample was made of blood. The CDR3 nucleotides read TGTGCCAGCAAGGGGCAGACCCTCCAAGAGACCCAGTACTTC. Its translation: CASKGQTLQETQYF.